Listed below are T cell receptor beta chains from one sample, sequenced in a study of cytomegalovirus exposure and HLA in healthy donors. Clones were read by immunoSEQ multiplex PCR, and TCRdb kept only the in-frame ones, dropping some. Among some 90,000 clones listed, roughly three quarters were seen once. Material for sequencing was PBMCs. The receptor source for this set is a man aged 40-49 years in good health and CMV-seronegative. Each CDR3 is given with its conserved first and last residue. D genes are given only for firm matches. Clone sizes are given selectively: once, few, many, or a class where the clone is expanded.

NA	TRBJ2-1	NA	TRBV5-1	TGCGCCAGCAGCTTGGTGGGGAGCTCCTACAATGAGCAGTTCTTC	CASSLVGSSYNEQFF
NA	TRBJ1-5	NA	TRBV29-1	TGCAGCCCCGCAGGGCGGCGCCTCTTTCCCCAGCATTTT	CSPAGRRLFPQHF
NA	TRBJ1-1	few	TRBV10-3	TGTGCCATCAGTGGTAGGGACTTGAACACTGAAGCTTTCTTT	CAISGRDLNTEAFF
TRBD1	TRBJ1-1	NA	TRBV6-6	TGTGCCAGCAGTTCCCGGGACAGGGGATTCCCTGAAGCTTTCTTT	CASSSRDRGFPEAFF
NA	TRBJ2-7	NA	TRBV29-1	TGCAGCGTTGAGGGGCCGGGAGTCTACGAGCAGTACTTC	CSVEGPGVYEQYF
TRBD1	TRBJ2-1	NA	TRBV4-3	TGCGCCAGCAGCCAACTGGACAGGGGATACAATGAGCAGTTCTTC	CASSQLDRGYNEQFF
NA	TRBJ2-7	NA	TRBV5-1	TGCGCCAGCAGCTTGGAGTACGGGTTATACGAGCAGTACTTC	CASSLEYGLYEQYF
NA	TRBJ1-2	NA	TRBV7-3	TGTGCCAGCAGCTTCACAGGGTATAGAGGCTACACCTTC	CASSFTGYRGYTF
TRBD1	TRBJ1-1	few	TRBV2	TGTGCCAGCAGTCTAAACGGGCGGGGACAGCTTGAAGCTTTCTTT	CASSLNGRGQLEAFF
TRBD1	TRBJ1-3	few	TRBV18	TGTGCCAGCTCAGCGAGACAGGGGGCCCCGGACACCATATATTTT	CASSARQGAPDTIYF
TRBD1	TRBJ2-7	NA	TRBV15	TGTGCCACCAGCAGAGGGACAGGGGGGCATGAGCAGTACTTC	CATSRGTGGHEQYF
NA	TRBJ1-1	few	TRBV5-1	TGCGCCAGCAGCTTGGGTGGGGAGGTCACTGAAGCTTTCTTT	CASSLGGEVTEAFF
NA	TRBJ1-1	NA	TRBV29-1	TGCAGCGCCATGTGGACAGCTTCTACTGAAGCTTTCTTT	CSAMWTASTEAFF
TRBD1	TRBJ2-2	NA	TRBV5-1	TGCGCCAGCAGCATCCTGACAGGGGCCGGGGAGCTGTTTTTT	CASSILTGAGELFF
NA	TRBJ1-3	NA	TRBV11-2	TGTGCCAGCAGCCCCACTCGGACAGATTCTGGAAACACCATATATTTT	CASSPTRTDSGNTIYF
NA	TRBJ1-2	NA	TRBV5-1	TGCGCCAGCAGCTTGGACAGGGCTTTGGTGGCCAACTATGGCTACACCTTC	CASSLDRALVANYGYTF
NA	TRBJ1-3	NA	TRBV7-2	TGTGCCAGCAGCTTAGGGCAAGTTGGAAACACCATATATTTT	CASSLGQVGNTIYF
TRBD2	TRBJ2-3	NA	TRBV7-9	TGTGCCAGCAGCCCCACTAGCGGGGGGGCAGAAGATACGCAGTATTTT	CASSPTSGGAEDTQYF
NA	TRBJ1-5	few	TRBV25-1	TGTGCCAGCAGTCTCACTGATCAGCCCCAGCATTTT	CASSLTDQPQHF
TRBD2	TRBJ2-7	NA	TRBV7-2	TGTGCCAGCAGCTTATCCGTAGCGGGGGGGTCCTACGAGCAGTACTTC	CASSLSVAGGSYEQYF
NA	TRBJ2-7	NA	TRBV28	TGTGCCAGCAGGGGGCCAACCTACGAGCAGTACTTC	CASRGPTYEQYF
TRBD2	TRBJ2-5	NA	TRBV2	TGTGCCAGCAATAGCGGGGGGGCGGAGACCCAGTACTTC	CASNSGGAETQYF